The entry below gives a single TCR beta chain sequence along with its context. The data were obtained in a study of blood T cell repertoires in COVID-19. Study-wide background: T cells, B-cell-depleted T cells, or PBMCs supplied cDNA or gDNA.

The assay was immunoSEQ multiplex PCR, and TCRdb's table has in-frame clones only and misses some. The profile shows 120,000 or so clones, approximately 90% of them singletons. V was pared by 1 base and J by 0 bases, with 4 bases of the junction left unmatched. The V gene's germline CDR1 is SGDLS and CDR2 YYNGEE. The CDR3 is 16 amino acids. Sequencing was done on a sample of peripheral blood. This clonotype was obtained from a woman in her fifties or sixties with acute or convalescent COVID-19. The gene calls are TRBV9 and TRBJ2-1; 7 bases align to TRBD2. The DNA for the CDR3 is TGTGCCAGCAGCGTACTAGCGGCGAGCTCCTACAATGAGCAGTTCTTC. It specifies CASSVLAASSYNEQFF.